These 23 T cell receptor beta chains were all obtained from the same sample, sequenced in a study of blood T cell repertoires in COVID-19. Assay used: immunoSEQ multiplex PCR; TCRdb lists only in-frame clones, some missing. This sample has 190,000 or so clones, with approximately 86% found just once. Sequenced material: peripheral blood. Source of these receptors: a man aged 35 to 55 with active or convalescent COVID-19.

This clone was detected once. The chain carries TRBV2 and TRBJ2-7; TRBD2 matches at 8 bases. The CDR3 extends over 15 amino acids. J lost 3 bases, V lost 7 bases, and 11 bases had no gene match. CDR1 SNHLY and CDR2 FYNNEI come from the germline V gene. DNA for the CDR3: TGTGCCAGCACCCCAAGAAGCGGGGGCAACTACGAGCAGTACTTC. It translates to CASTPRSGGNYEQYF.

This chain joins TRBV5-1 and TRBJ2-1; possibly TRBD2 for D (6 bases). The CDR3 has 14 residues. Germline V gene sequence: CDR1 SGHRS, CDR2 YFSETQ. V shed 4 bases and J shed 4 bases, with 12 bases lying between them. Here the CDR3 DNA reads TGCGCCAGCAGCGGGGAGGACTGGTACAATGAGCAGTTCTTC. This gives the protein CASSGEDWYNEQFF.

The V gene is TRBV6-6, the J gene TRBJ1-1, with D unclear. V was shortened by 0 bases and J by 1 base, with 6 bases between the two germline ends. The CDR3 loop spans 14 amino acids. The germline gives CDR1 MNHNY, CDR2 SVGAGI (reference sequence). This chain's CDR3 is CASSYSAENTEAFF. CDR3 in DNA: TGTGCCAGCAGTTACTCGGCCGAGAACACTGAAGCTTTCTTT.

Remarks on this clone: Compared with germline, one end of the junction differs, possibly owing to a read error. The rearrangement joins TRBV11-1 to TRBJ1-2; maybe TRBD1 (6 bases). Germline CDR1 is SGHAT and CDR2 is FQDESV (reference sequence). The CDR3 runs 12 residues. The CDR3, as DNA: TGTGCCAGCAGCGTAGCCCCGGACAGACCGACCTTC. Protein sequence: CASSVAPDRPTF. Filled out from reference TRBV11-1 and TRBJ1-2, the complete variable domain reads EAEVAQSPRYKITEKSQAVAFWCDPISGHATLYWYRQILGQGPELLVQFQDESVVDDSQLPKDRFSAERLKGVDSTLKIQPAELGDSAMYLCASSVAPDRPTFGSGTRLTVV.

The gene calls are TRBV4-2 and TRBJ2-5; tentative D call: TRBD2 (5 bases). CDR3 length: 16 residues. Germline CDR1 reads LGHNA; CDR2 reads YNFKEQ. V was shortened by 0 bases and J by 5 bases, with 16 bases between the two germline ends. CDR3 sequence reads: CASSQERGLGRETQYF. CDR3 DNA sequence: TGTGCCAGCAGCCAAGAAAGAGGGTTAGGGCGGGAGACCCAGTACTTC.

The J gene is TRBJ2-7, the V gene TRBV5-4; a weak D match, TRBD2 (6 bases). This CDR3 has 17 residues. V shed 0 bases and J shed 4 bases, with 20 bases lying between them. Germline V gene lookup returns CDR1 SGHNT and CDR2 YYREEE (reference sequence). The CDR3 loop reads CASSLAGVSSGGYEQYF. For the CDR3, the DNA is TGTGCCAGCAGCTTGGCCGGGGTAAGCAGCGGAGGGTACGAGCAGTACTTC.

The chain employs TRBV6-5 and TRBJ1-1; D remains ambiguous. Germline V CDR1 and CDR2: MNHEY, SVGAGI. CDR3 length: 14 residues. V was trimmed by 6 bases and J by 1 base, leaving 12 bases between them. CDR3 bases: TGTGCCAGCAGCCCCCACGACACGAACACTGAAGCTTTCTTT. This sequence encodes CASSPHDTNTEAFF.

This clone was found many times. The chain couples TRBV4-2 to TRBJ1-2; 7 nucleotides match TRBD1. The V and J ends lost 4 bases and 6 bases, in that order; junction bases with no gene match: 8. The CDR3 loop spans 14 amino acids. Germline CDR1 is LGHNA and CDR2 is YNFKEQ. The CDR3 bases are TGTGCCAGCAGCCCAACAGGACAGGTCGATGGCTACACCTTC. Its protein is CASSPTGQVDGYTF.

This clone was detected only once. The chain uses TRBV11-3 and TRBJ2-3, with D tentatively TRBD2 (6 bases). The CDR3 totals 16 residues. CDR1 and CDR2 from the germline V gene are SGHNT and YENEEA. V was pared by 5 bases and J by 0 bases, with 15 bases between. The CDR3 protein is CASSEAGSASTDTQYF. CDR3 nucleotide sequence: TGTGCCAGCAGCGAAGCGGGTTCGGCTAGCACAGATACGCAGTATTTT.

The CDR3 DNA follows: TGTGCCAGCAGCTTACGGCAGCGGGAGAACGCGAACACCGGGGAGCTGTTTTTT. Amino acids: CASSLRQRENANTGELFF. This chain connects TRBV21-1 to TRBJ2-2; the D call in the table, TRBD2, was not verified against the DNA. TRBV21-1 is described as a pseudogene. The CDR3 totals 18 residues.

This chain uses TRBV9 with TRBJ1-1, with 10 bases fitting TRBD1. The CDR3 runs to 18 residues. The germline gives CDR1 SGDLS, CDR2 YYNGEE. Germline trimming cut 4 bases from V and 1 base from J; bases unmatched to any gene: 13. CDR3 region: CASSPRQGAMSTNTEAFF. The CDR3 DNA reads TGTGCCAGCAGCCCCCGACAGGGGGCTATGTCGACGAACACTGAAGCTTTCTTT.

CDR3 region: CASSIRQPYEQYF. CDR3 sequence (DNA): TGCGCCAGCAGCATAAGACAGCCTTACGAGCAGTACTTC. The rearrangement links TRBV5-1 to TRBJ2-7, with a tentative D call TRBD1 (5 bases). From germline, CDR1 is SGHRS and CDR2 YFSETQ. Trimming pared 4 bases from V and 4 bases from J, leaving 12 bases between. This CDR3 is built from 13 residues.

The rearrangement joins TRBV5-1 to TRBJ1-2; a weak D match, TRBD1 (5 bases). Trimming left V 0 bases short and J 5 bases short, with 17 bases between. The CDR3 contains 16 residues. CDR1 and CDR2 (germline): SGHRS, YFSETQ. The CDR3 loop reads CASSLGAGRNLYGYTF. In DNA, the CDR3 is TGCGCCAGCAGCTTGGGGGCAGGGAGGAATTTATATGGCTACACCTTC. Complete variable domain (other parts from reference TRBV5-1 and TRBJ1-2): KAGVTQTPRYLIKTRGQQVTLSCSPISGHRSVSWYQQTPGQGLQFLFEYFSETQRNKGNFPGRFSGRQFSNSRSEMNVSTLELGDSALYLCASSLGAGRNLYGYTFGSGTRLTVV.

This sequence joins TRBV15 and TRBJ1-1, with TRBD1 as a possible D gene (6 bases). The CDR3 runs to 16 residues. Trimming pared 5 bases from V and 3 bases from J, leaving 19 bases between. The germline V gene has CDR1 LNHNV and CDR2 YYDKDF (reference sequence). This CDR3 reads CATSGPGGRGYTEAFF. CDR3 nucleotide sequence: TGTGCCACCAGCGGGCCCGGAGGCAGGGGATACACTGAAGCTTTCTTT.

Only a few counts were recorded for this clone. The chain recombines TRBV2 with TRBJ1-2; 9 nucleotides align to TRBD1. V shed 4 bases, J shed 8 bases, and the junction held 5 bases outside the gene matches. Germline V lookup: CDR1 SNHLY, CDR2 FYNNEI. The CDR3 has 13 amino acids. As DNA, the CDR3 is TGTGCCAGCAGTGCAAGGACAGGGGACGGCTACACCTTC. This codes for CASSARTGDGYTF.

V is TRBV5-4 and J is TRBJ2-3, with D possibly matching TRBD1 (6 bases). V shed 0 bases and J shed 0 bases, with 11 bases lying between them. From germline, CDR1 is SGHNT and CDR2 YYREEE (reference sequence). There are 16 residues in the CDR3. CDR3 coding DNA: TGTGCCAGCAGCTTGGATTGGGGGCCTAGCACAGATACGCAGTATTTT. It specifies CASSLDWGPSTDTQYF.

CDR3 DNA sequence: TGTGCCAGCAGGGACAGCACCTATAATTCACCCCTCCACTTT. Protein: CASRDSTYNSPLHF. The chain recombines TRBV27 with TRBJ1-6; maybe TRBD1 (6 bases). The germline gives CDR1 MNHEY, CDR2 SMNVEV (reference sequence). Trimming removed 6 bases from V and 2 bases from J, with 8 bases in between. The length of the CDR3 is 14 residues.

The chain combines TRBV5-1 with TRBJ1-5; 7 bases map to TRBD1. Germline CDR1 is SGHRS and CDR2 is YFSETQ. The ends lost 0 bases at V and 3 bases at J; junction bases unmatched: 3. This CDR3 comprises 15 residues. CDR3 amino acids: CASSLAGQDNQPQHF. The DNA of the CDR3 is TGCGCCAGCAGCTTGGCAGGACAGGACAATCAGCCCCAGCATTTT.

Remarks on this clone: A read error may account for a junction end that differs from germline. J is TRBJ2-5 and V is TRBV7-7; 8 positions agree with TRBD2. This CDR3 has 15 amino acids. Germline loops: CDR1 SSHAT, CDR2 FNYEAQ (reference sequence). The CDR3, as DNA: TGTGCTAGCAGTGCCGGACTAGCAAGAGGAGAGACCCAGTACTTC. As protein: CASSAGLARGETQYF. The whole variable domain, remainder taken from reference TRBV7-7 and TRBJ2-5, is GAGVSQSPRYKVTKRGQDVTLRCDPISSHATLYWYQQALGQGPEFLTYFNYEAQPDKSGLPSDRFSAERPEGSISTLTIQRTEQRDSAMYRCASSAGLARGETQYFGPGTRLLVL.

The chain joins TRBV6-6 to TRBJ1-4, with D possibly TRBD1 on 6 matching bases. Trimming shortened V by 4 bases and J by 2 bases, and 11 bases separated the two germline ends. CDR1 is MNHNY and CDR2 is SVGAGI in the germline V gene (reference sequence). The CDR3 spans 15 residues. The CDR3 is CASSSPQGTNEKLFF. The CDR3 DNA reads TGTGCCAGCAGTTCACCCCAGGGGACTAATGAAAAACTGTTTTTT.

The DNA of the CDR3 is TGCGCCAGCAGCTTGGTCGCAGATAATGGCTACACCTTC. Translation: CASSLVADNGYTF. The chain is built from TRBV5-1 and TRBJ1-2; D not certain. The CDR3 extends over 13 amino acids. Germline V gives CDR1 SGHRS, CDR2 YFSETQ. The V and J ends lost 0 bases and 6 bases respectively, with 9 bases between them.

This chain links TRBV5-1 with TRBJ1-5; 9 bases map to TRBD1. Looked up from germline, CDR1 is SGHRS and CDR2 is YFSETQ. This CDR3 spans 15 amino acids. Trimming removed 4 bases from V and 5 bases from J; junction bases left unmatched: 7. CDR3 amino acids: CASSGTGGQDQPQHF. CDR3 sequence (DNA): TGCGCCAGCAGCGGAACAGGGGGCCAGGATCAGCCCCAGCATTTT. Using reference TRBV5-1 and TRBJ1-5 for the parts outside the CDR3, the full variable domain is KAGVTQTPRYLIKTRGQQVTLSCSPISGHRSVSWYQQTPGQGLQFLFEYFSETQRNKGNFPGRFSGRQFSNSRSEMNVSTLELGDSALYLCASSGTGGQDQPQHFGDGTRLSIL.

This chain uses TRBV24-1 with TRBJ2-7; 14 bases map to TRBD2. The trim removed 5 bases at V and 4 bases at J, leaving 0 bases unmatched. Looked up from germline, CDR1 is KGHDR and CDR2 is SFDVKD. The CDR3 has 14 residues. The CDR3 is CATSGLAGGYEQYF. In DNA form, the CDR3 reads TGTGCCACCAGTGGACTAGCGGGGGGGTACGAGCAGTACTTC.